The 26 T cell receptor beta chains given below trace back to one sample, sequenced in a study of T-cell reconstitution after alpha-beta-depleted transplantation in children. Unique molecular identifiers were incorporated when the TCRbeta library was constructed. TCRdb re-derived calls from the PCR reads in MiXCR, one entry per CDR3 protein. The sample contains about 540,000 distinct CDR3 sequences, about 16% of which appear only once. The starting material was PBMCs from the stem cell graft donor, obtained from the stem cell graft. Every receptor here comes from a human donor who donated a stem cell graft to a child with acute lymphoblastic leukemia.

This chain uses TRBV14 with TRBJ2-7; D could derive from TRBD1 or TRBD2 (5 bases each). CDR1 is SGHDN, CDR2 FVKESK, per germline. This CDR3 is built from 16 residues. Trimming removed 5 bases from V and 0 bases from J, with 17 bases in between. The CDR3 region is CASSGGTPVFSYEQYF. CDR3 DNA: TGTGCCAGCAGCGGTGGGACCCCCGTATTCTCCTACGAGCAGTACTTC.

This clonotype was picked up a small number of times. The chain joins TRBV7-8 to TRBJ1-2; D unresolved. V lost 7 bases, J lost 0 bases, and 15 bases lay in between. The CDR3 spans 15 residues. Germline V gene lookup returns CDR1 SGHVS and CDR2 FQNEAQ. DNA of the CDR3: TGTGCCAGCAATGACCATCGGAAGTCTAACTATGGCTACACCTTC. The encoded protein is CASNDHRKSNYGYTF.

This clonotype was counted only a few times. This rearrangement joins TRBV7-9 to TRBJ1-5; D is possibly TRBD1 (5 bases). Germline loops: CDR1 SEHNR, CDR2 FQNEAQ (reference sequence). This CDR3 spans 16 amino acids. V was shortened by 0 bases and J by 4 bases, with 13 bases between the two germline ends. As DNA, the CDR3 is TGTGCCAGCAGCTTAGCTCCCCTCGGGGGAAATCAGCCCCAGCATTTT. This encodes CASSLAPLGGNQPQHF.

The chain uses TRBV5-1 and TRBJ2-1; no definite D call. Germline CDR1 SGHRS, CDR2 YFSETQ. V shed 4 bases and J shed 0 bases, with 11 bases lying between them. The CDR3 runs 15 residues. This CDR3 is CASSPEPSSYNEQFF. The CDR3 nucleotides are TGCGCCAGCAGCCCGGAGCCTAGCTCCTACAATGAGCAGTTCTTC. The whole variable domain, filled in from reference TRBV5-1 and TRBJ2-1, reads KAGVTQTPRYLIKTRGQQVTLSCSPISGHRSVSWYQQTPGQGLQFLFEYFSETQRNKGNFPGRFSGRQFSNSRSEMNVSTLELGDSALYLCASSPEPSSYNEQFFGPGTRLTVL.

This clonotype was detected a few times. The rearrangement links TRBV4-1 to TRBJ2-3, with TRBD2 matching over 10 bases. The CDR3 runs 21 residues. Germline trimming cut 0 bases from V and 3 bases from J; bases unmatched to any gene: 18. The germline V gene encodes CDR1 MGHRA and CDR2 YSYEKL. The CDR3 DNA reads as TGCGCCAGCAGCCAAGATGGCTGGGGCGTGGGTCTAGCGGGAGCGACAGATACGCAGTATTTT. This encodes CASSQDGWGVGLAGATDTQYF.

CDR3 coding DNA: TGTGCCAGCAGTTTCGCCAGGGGGTCGTCCTACGAGCAGTACTTC. The encoded protein is CASSFARGSSYEQYF. The chain has TRBV12-3 or TRBV12-4 and TRBJ2-7, with 7 bases matching TRBD1. The CDR3 spans 15 residues. J lost 1 base, V lost 3 bases, and 6 bases had no gene match.

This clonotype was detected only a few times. DNA for the CDR3: TGTGCCAGCAGCTTAGGGGCGGGAGGGTCCAATACGCAGTATTTT. This encodes CASSLGAGGSNTQYF. This chain joins TRBV7-8 and TRBJ2-3, with TRBD2 matching 9 bases. J was trimmed by 7 bases and V by 1 base; bases with no gene match: 6. Germline V gene lookup returns CDR1 SGHVS and CDR2 FQNEAQ. The CDR3 loop spans 15 amino acids.

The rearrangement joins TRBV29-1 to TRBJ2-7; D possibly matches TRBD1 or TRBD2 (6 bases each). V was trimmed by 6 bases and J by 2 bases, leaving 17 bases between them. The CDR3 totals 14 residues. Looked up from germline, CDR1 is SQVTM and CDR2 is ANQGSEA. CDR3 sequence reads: CSVYYPGAPYEQYF. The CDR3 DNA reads TGCAGCGTCTATTACCCGGGGGCTCCCTACGAGCAGTACTTC.

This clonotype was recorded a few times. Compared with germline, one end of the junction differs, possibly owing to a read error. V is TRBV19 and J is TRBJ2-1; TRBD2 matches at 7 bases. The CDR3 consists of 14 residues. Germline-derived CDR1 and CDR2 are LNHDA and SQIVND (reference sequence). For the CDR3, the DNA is TGTGCCAGTAGGTTCCAGCGGGACTACAATGAGCAGCTCTTC. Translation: CASRFQRDYNEQLF.

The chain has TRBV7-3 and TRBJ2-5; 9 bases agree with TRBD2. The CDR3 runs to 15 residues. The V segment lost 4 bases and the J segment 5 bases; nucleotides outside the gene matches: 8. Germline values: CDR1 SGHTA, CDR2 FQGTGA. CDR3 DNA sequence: TGTGCCAGCAGCTCCCCTGGCGGGGGGGCGGAGACCCAGTACTTC. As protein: CASSSPGGGAETQYF.

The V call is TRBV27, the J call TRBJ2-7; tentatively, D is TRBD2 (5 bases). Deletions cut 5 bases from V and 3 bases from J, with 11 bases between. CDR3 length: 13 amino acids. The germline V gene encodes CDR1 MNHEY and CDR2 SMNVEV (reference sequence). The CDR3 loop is CASSRSGVYEQYF. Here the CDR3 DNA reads TGTGCCAGCAGTCGCAGCGGAGTCTACGAGCAGTACTTC.

This CDR3 reads CAVGSRVGVLYNEQFF. The CDR3 DNA is TGCGCTGTGGGGTCCCGCGTGGGAGTCCTCTACAATGAGCAGTTCTTC. J is TRBJ2-1 and V is TRBV4-1, with a tentative D call TRBD2 (5 bases). The CDR3 covers 16 residues. Germline loops: CDR1 MGHRA, CDR2 YSYEKL.

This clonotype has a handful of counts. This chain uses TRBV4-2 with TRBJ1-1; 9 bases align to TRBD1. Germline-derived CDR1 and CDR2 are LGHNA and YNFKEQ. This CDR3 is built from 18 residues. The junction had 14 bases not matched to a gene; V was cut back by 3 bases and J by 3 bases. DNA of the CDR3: TGTGCCAGCAGCCATCAGCGAATTACAGGGGGCAGGGACACTGAAGCTTTCTTT. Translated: CASSHQRITGGRDTEAFF.

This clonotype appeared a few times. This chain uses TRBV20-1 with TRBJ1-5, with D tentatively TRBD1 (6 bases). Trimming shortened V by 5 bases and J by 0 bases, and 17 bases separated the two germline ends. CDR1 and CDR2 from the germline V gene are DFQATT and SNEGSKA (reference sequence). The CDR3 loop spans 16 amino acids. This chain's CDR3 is CSAPASGAYSNQPQHF. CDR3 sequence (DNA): TGCAGTGCTCCCGCATCAGGGGCTTATAGCAATCAGCCCCAGCATTTT.

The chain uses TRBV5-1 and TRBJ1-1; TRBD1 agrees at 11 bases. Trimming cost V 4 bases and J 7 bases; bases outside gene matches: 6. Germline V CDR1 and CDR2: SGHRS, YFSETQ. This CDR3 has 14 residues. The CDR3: CASSDGQGALEAFF. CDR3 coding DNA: TGCGCCAGCAGCGACGGACAGGGGGCTCTTGAAGCTTTCTTT.

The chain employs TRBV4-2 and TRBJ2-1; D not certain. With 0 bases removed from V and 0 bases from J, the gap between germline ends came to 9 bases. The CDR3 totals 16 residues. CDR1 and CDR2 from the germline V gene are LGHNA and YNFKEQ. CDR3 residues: CASSQETASSYNEQFF. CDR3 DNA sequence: TGTGCCAGCAGCCAAGAAACGGCTAGCTCCTACAATGAGCAGTTCTTC.

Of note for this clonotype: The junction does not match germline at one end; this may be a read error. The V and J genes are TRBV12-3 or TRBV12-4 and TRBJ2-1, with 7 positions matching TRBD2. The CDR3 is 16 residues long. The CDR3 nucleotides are TGTGCCACCAGTTGGCCCCGGAGCGGGGCAGCTAAAGAGCAGTTCTTC. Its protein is CATSWPRSGAAKEQFF.

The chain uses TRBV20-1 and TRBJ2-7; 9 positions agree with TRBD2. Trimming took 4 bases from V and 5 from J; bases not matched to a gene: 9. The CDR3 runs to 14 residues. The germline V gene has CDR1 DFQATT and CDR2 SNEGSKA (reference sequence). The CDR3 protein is CSATRSGRIDEQYF. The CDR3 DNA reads TGCAGTGCTACCCGTAGCGGGAGAATCGACGAGCAGTACTTC.

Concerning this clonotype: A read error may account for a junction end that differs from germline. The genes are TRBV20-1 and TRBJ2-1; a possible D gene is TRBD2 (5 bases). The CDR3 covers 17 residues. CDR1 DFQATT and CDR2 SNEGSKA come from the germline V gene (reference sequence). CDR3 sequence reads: CSDRDGVGVEAYNEQFF. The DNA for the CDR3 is TGCAGTGATAGAGATGGTGTCGGGGTCGAGGCCTACAATGAGCAGTTCTTC.

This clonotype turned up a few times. In nucleotides, the CDR3 is TGTGCCAGCAATCCCGAGGGAGGGTCGTCGAGGGGAGAGCAGTACTTC. Residues: CASNPEGGSSRGEQYF. The rearrangement links TRBV9 to TRBJ2-7, with 7 bases fitting TRBD2. V lost 6 bases and J lost 7; bases outside the gene matches: 19. CDR1 SGDLS and CDR2 YYNGEE come from the germline V gene. The CDR3 is 16 amino acids.

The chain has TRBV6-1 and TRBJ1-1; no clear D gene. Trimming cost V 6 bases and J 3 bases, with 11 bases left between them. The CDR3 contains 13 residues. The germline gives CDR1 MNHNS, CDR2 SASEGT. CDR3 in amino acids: CASSSGPYTEAFF. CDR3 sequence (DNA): TGTGCCAGCAGCTCCGGGCCTTACACTGAAGCTTTCTTT.

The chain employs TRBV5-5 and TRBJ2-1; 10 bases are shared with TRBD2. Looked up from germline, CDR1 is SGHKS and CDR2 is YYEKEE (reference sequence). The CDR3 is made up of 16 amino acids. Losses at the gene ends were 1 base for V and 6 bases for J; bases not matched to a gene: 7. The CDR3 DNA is TGTGCCAGCAGCTTGTATCTAGCGGGAGTACCCAATGAGCAGTTCTTC. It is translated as CASSLYLAGVPNEQFF.

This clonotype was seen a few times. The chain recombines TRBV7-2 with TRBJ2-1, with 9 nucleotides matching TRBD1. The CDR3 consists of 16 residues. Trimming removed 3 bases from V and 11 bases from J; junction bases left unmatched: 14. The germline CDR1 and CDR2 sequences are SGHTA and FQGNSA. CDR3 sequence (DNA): TGTGCCAGCAGCTTTACGGGACAGGGTGGACTTCTTAAGCAGTTCTTC. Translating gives CASSFTGQGGLLKQFF.

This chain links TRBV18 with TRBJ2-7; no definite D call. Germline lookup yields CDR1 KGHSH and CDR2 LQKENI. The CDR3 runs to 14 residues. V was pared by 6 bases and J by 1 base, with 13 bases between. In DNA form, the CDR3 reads TGTGCCAGCTCCCTGGCGTCCCTATCCTACGAGCAGTACTTC. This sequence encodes CASSLASLSYEQYF.

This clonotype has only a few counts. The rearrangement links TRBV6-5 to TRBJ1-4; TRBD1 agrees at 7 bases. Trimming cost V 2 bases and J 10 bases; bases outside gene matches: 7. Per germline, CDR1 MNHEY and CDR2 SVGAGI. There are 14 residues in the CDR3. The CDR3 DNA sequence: TGTGCCAGCAGTTACGGGCAGGGGGTCGGAAAACTGTTTTTT. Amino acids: CASSYGQGVGKLFF.

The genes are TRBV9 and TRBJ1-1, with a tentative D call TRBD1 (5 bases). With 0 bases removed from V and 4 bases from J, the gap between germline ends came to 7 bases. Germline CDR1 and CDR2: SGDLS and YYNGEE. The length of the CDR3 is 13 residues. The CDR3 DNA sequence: TGTGCCAGCAGCGTAGGCAGGGCCACTGAAGCTTTCTTT. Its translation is CASSVGRATEAFF. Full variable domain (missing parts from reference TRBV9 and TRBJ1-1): DSGVTQTPKHLITATGQRVTLRCSPRSGDLSVYWYQQSLDQGLQFLIQYYNGEERAKGNILERFSAQQFPDLHSELNLSSLELGDSALYFCASSVGRATEAFFGQGTRLTVV.